This TCR beta chain stems from a study of T cell changes during pregnancy in multiple sclerosis. This CDR3 has 13 residues. Trimming removed 5 bases at V and 4 bases at J, with 11 bases between. Germline CDR1 is KGHSH and CDR2 is LQKENI. This clone was counted between two and nine times. The table came from immunoSEQ multiplex PCR; TCRdb's copy has only in-frame clones and leaves some out. Counted here are 80,000 to 100,000 clones, about 92% occurring once; the ten biggest clones make up roughly 3%. The source of this sequence is a female donor with multiple sclerosis, enrolled in a pregnancy study. Sequences were derived from peripheral blood, sampled in the first trimester of pregnancy. This chain uses TRBV18 with TRBJ1-1, with TRBD1 as a possible D gene (6 bases). CDR3 DNA sequence: TGTGCCAGCTCAATGACAGGCGGCACTGAAGCTTTCTTT. Protein sequence: CASSMTGGTEAFF.